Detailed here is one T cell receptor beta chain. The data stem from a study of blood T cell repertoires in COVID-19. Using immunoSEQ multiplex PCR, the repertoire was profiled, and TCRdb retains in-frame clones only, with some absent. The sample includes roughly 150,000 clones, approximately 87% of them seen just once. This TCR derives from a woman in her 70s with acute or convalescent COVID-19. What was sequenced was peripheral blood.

The DNA of the CDR3 is TGCGCCAGCAGCCAAGATACGGGGGACTCTAATGAAAAACTGTTTTTT. It codes for CASSQDTGDSNEKLFF. V usage is TRBV4-3 and J usage is TRBJ1-4; D possibly corresponds to TRBD1 (5 bases). Per germline, CDR1 LGHNA and CDR2 YSLEER. The CDR3 covers 16 residues. The V gene lost 0 bases and the J gene lost 3 bases, with 11 bases spanning the gap.